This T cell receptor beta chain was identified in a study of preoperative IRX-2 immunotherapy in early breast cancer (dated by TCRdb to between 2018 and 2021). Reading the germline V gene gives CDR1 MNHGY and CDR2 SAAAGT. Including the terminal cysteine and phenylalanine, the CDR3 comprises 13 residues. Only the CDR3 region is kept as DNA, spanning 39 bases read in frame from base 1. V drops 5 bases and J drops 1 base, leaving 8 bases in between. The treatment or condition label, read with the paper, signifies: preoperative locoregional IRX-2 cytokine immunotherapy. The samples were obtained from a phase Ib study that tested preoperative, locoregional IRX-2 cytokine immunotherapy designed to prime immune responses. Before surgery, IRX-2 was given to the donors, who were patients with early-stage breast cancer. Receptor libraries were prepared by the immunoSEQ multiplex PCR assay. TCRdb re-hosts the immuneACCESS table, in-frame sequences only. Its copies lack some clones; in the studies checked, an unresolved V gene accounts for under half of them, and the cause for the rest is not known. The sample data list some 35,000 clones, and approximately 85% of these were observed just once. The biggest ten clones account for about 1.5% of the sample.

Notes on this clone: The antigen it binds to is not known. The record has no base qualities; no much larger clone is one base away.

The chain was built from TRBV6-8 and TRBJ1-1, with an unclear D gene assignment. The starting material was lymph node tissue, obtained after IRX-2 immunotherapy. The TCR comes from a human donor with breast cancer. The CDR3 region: CASSEDSNTEAFF. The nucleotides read TGTGCCAGCAGTGAGGACTCGAACACTGAAGCTTTCTTT.